The 11 T cell receptor beta chains below were found in one sample sequenced in a study of cytotoxic CD8 clonotypes in ibrutinib-treated CLL (dated by TCRdb to the early 2020s). The protocol used for the library was the immunoSEQ multiplex PCR assay. TCRdb retrieved this table from immuneACCESS and kept in-frame rearrangements only. Not all clones are present; in checked studies, unresolved V genes account for under half, and no reason is known for the remainder. Present in this sample are 50,000 to 65,000 clones, roughly 50% of which were seen just once. Jointly, the top ten make up about 14% of the sample. The label giving this sample's time point can be read as: 12 months on ibrutinib. The sequences come from PBMCs, collected after 12 months of ibrutinib treatment. These receptors all come from a human donor with chronic lymphocytic leukemia.

This clone appeared a few times. CDR3 bases: TGTGCCAGCAGTTCCTTTGTTTACGAGCAGTACTTC. It encodes CASSSFVYEQYF. The rearrangement links TRBV6-1 to TRBJ2-7, with D unclear. CDR1 is MNHNS and CDR2 is SASEGT in the germline V gene. Trimming pared 5 bases from V and 4 bases from J, leaving 9 bases between. The CDR3 covers 12 residues.

This chain joins TRBV5-5 and TRBJ1-5, with 7 bases aligning to TRBD1. V was clipped by 3 bases and J by 5 bases; unmatched bases: 8. CDR1 and CDR2 (germline): SGHKS, YYEKEE (reference sequence). This CDR3 region has 15 residues. The CDR3 spells CASSSTRGGYQPQHF. In DNA, the CDR3 is TGTGCCAGCAGCTCAACTCGAGGGGGCTATCAGCCCCAGCATTTT. The whole variable domain, remainder taken from reference TRBV5-5 and TRBJ1-5, is DAGVTQSPTHLIKTRGQQVTLRCSPISGHKSVSWYQQVLGQGPQFIFQYYEKEERGRGNFPDRFSARQFPNYSSELNVNALLLGDSALYLCASSSTRGGYQPQHFGDGTRLSIL.

This clone showed up just a few times. V gene TRBV2 combines with J gene TRBJ2-1; D may be TRBD1 or TRBD2 (5 bases each). The CDR3 consists of 17 residues. Trimming took off 3 bases at V and 0 bases at J, with 15 bases between the two ends. Germline V gene lookup returns CDR1 SNHLY and CDR2 FYNNEI. The CDR3 sequence is CASSDGMGTSSYNEQFF. The DNA for the CDR3 is TGTGCCAGCAGTGACGGAATGGGGACCAGCTCCTACAATGAGCAGTTCTTC.

This rearrangement joins TRBV27 to TRBJ2-7; D call uncertain. V dropped 2 bases and J dropped 0 bases, with 11 bases sitting between them. The germline V gene has CDR1 MNHEY and CDR2 SMNVEV (reference sequence). The CDR3 contains 15 residues. Here the CDR3 reads CASSLDVPSSYEQYF. Written as DNA, the CDR3 is TGTGCCAGCAGTTTAGACGTCCCAAGCTCCTACGAGCAGTACTTC.

This clone was observed a few times. The chain has TRBV6-5 and TRBJ2-1; D might be TRBD2 (7 bases). CDR3 length: 14 residues. CDR1 is MNHEY, CDR2 SVGAGI, per germline. The V end lost 7 bases, the J end lost 0 bases, and 10 bases lay between the germline ends. This CDR3 is CASMRGLSYNEQFF. The CDR3 nucleotides are TGTGCCAGCATGCGGGGGCTCTCCTACAATGAGCAGTTCTTC.

There are many counts of this clone. V and J are TRBV5-1 and TRBJ1-2, with TRBD1 as a possible D gene (5 bases). The germline gives CDR1 SGHRS, CDR2 YFSETQ. Trimming took 4 bases from V and 5 from J, leaving 12 bases between them. This CDR3 has 13 amino acids. In nucleotides, the CDR3 is TGCGCCAGCAGCGTAGTACAGGATTATGGCTACACCTTC. It is translated as CASSVVQDYGYTF.

The chain employs TRBV7-6 and TRBJ2-7; D uncertain. The germline V and J ends were trimmed by 1 base and 1 base, with 5 bases remaining between them. The CDR3 spans 13 residues. In germline, CDR1 is SGHVS, CDR2 FNYEAQ. The CDR3 sequence is CASSLGESYEQYF. The CDR3 DNA follows: TGTGCCAGCAGCTTAGGCGAGTCCTACGAGCAGTACTTC.

The CDR3 region is CASSATGGGGAFF. The CDR3 DNA is TGCGCCAGCAGCGCCACAGGGGGCGGCGGAGCTTTCTTT. This chain joins TRBV5-1 and TRBJ1-1; 9 bases are a match to TRBD1. Trimming at V came to 4 bases and at J to 10 bases, leaving 8 bases not matched to a gene. The CDR3 covers 13 residues. Germline V gives CDR1 SGHRS, CDR2 YFSETQ.

The chain uses TRBV28 and TRBJ2-1; a possible D gene is TRBD2 (7 bases). The CDR3 spans 16 residues. Germline lookup yields CDR1 MDHEN and CDR2 SYDVKM. V gave up 3 bases and J gave up 6 bases, with 18 bases separating them. The CDR3 loop is CASSFRGGRVPNEQFF. The CDR3 DNA follows: TGTGCCAGCAGTTTTAGGGGGGGCAGGGTCCCCAATGAGCAGTTCTTC.

The chain uses TRBV27 and TRBJ2-3; tentatively, D is TRBD1 (5 bases). The CDR3 contains 12 residues. Germline V gene data show CDR1 as MNHEY and CDR2 as SMNVEV (reference sequence). The V and J ends lost 5 bases and 8 bases respectively, with 11 bases between them. CDR3 in DNA: TGTGCCAGCAGTCAGGGTTCGGGTACGCAGTATTTT. It is translated as CASSQGSGTQYF.

The chain links TRBV9 to TRBJ2-3, with 7 bases identical to TRBD1. Germline V CDR1 and CDR2: SGDLS, YYNGEE. The CDR3 is made up of 15 amino acids. V was pared by 5 bases and J by 6 bases, with 12 bases of the junction left unmatched. For the CDR3, the DNA is TGTGCCAGCAGTCGGACACAGGGGCTCGGGGATACGCAGTATTTT. Translating gives CASSRTQGLGDTQYF.